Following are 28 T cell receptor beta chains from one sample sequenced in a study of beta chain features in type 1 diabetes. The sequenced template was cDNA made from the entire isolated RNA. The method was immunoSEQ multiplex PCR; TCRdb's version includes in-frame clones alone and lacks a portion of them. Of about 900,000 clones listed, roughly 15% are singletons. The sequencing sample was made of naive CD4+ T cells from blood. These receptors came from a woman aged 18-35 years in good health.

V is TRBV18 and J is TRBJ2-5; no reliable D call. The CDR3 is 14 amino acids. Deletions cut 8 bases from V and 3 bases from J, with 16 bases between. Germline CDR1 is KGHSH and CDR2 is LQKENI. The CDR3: CASTLTSPEETQYF. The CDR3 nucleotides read TGTGCCAGCACTCTTACAAGCCCTGAAGAGACCCAGTACTTC.

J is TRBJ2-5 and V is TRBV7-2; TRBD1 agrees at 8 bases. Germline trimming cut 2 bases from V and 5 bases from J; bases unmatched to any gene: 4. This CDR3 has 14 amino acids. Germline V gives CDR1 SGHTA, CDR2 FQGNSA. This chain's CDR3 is CASSLQGAFETQYF. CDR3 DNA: TGTGCCAGCAGCTTACAGGGGGCTTTTGAGACCCAGTACTTC.

CDR3 DNA: TGTGCCACCAGCAGTAACAGGGGAACTAATGAAAAACTGTTTTTT. This codes for CATSSNRGTNEKLFF. The chain uses TRBV15 and TRBJ1-4; 7 bases are a match to TRBD1. CDR3 length: 15 amino acids. Germline V gene lookup returns CDR1 LNHNV and CDR2 YYDKDF (reference sequence). With 3 bases clipped from V and 1 base from J, the junction kept 2 bases outside the gene matches.

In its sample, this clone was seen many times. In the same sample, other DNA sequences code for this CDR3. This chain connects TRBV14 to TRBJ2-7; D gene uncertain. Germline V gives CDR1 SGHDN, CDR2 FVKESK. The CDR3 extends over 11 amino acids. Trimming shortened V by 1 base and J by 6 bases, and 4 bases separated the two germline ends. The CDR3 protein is CASSQGPEQYF. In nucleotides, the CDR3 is TGTGCCAGCAGCCAAGGACCCGAGCAGTACTTC.

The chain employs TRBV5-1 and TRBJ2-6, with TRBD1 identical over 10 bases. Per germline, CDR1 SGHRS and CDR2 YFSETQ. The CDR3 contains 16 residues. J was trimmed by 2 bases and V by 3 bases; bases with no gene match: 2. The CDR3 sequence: CASSWGTGAGANVLTF. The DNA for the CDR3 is TGCGCCAGCAGCTGGGGGACAGGGGCTGGGGCCAACGTCCTGACTTTC.

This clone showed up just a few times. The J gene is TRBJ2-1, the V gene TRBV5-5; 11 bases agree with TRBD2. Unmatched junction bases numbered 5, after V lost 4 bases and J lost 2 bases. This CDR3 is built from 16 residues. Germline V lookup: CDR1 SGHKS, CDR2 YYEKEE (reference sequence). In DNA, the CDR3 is TGTGCCAGCAGCCCGGGACTAGCGGCCGCCTACAATGAGCAGTTCTTC. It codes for CASSPGLAAAYNEQFF.

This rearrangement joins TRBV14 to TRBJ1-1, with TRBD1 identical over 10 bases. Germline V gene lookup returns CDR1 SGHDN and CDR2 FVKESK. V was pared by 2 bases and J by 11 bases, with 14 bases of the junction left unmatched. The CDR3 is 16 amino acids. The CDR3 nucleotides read TGTGCCAGCAGCCAATTTGGGAGACAGGGGGCTACTGGCGCTTTCTTT. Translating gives CASSQFGRQGATGAFF.

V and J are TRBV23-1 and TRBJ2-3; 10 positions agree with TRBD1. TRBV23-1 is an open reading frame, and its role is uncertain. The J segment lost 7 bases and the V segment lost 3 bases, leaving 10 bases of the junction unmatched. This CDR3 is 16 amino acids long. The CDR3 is CASSHPETGGRNTQYF. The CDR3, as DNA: TGCGCCAGCAGTCACCCGGAGACAGGGGGCAGGAATACGCAGTATTTT.

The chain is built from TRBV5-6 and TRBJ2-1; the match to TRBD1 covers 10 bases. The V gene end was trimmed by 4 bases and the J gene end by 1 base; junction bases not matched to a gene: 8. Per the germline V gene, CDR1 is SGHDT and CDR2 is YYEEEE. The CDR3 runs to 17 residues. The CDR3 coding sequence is TGTGCCAGCAGCCGGGGACAGGGGATCGGGTCCTACAATGAGCAGTTCTTC. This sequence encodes CASSRGQGIGSYNEQFF.

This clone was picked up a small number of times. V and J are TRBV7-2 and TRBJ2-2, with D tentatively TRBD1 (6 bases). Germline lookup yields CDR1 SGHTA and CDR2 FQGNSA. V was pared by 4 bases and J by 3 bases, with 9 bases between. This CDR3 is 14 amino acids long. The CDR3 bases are TGTGCCAGCAGCTCCGGACAGCACACCGGGGAGCTGTTTTTT. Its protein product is CASSSGQHTGELFF.

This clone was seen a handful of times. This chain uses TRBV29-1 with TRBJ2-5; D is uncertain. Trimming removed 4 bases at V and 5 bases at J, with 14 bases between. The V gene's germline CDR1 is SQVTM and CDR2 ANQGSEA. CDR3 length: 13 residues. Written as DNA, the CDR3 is TGCAGCGTTGGCTGGGGATCGGGTGAGACCCAGTACTTC. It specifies CSVGWGSGETQYF.

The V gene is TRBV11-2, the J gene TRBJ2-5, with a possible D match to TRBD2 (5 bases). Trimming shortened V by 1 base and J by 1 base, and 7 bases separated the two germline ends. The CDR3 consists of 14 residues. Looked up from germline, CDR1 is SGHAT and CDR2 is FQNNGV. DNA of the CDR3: TGTGCCAGCAGCTTAGTACGGGGCCAAGAGACCCAGTACTTC. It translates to CASSLVRGQETQYF.

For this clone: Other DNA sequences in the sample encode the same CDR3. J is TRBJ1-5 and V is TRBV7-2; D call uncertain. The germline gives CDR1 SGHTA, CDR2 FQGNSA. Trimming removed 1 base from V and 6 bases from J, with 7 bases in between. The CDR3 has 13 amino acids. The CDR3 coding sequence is TGTGCCAGCAGCTTAGGGGCTTCTCAGCCCCAGCATTTT. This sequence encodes CASSLGASQPQHF. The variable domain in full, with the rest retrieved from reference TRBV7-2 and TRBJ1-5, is GAGVSQSPSNKVTEKGKDVELRCDPISGHTALYWYRQSLGQGLEFLIYFQGNSAPDKSGLPSDRFSAERTGGSVSTLTIQRTQQEDSAVYLCASSLGASQPQHFGDGTRLSIL.

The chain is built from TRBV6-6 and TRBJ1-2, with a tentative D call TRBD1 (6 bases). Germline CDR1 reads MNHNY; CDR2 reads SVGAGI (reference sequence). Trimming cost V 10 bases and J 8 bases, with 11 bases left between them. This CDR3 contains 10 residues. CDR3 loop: CATQGGGYTF. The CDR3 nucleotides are TGTGCCACACAGGGAGGGGGCTACACCTTC.

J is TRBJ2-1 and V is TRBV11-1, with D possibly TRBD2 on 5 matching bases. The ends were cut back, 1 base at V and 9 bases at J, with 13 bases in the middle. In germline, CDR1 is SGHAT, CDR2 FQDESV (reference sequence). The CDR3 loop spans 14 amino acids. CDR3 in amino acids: CASSLDPGTGEQFF. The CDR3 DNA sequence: TGTGCCAGCAGCTTAGATCCGGGAACGGGTGAGCAGTTCTTC. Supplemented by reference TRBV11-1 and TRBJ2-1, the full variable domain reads EAEVAQSPRYKITEKSQAVAFWCDPISGHATLYWYRQILGQGPELLVQFQDESVVDDSQLPKDRFSAERLKGVDSTLKIQPAELGDSAMYLCASSLDPGTGEQFFGPGTRLTVL.

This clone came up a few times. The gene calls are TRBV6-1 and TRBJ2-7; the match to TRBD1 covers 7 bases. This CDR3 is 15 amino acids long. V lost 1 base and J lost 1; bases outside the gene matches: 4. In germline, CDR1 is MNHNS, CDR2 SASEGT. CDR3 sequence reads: CASSEGRQGSYEQYF. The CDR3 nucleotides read TGTGCCAGCAGTGAAGGGAGACAGGGTTCCTACGAGCAGTACTTC.

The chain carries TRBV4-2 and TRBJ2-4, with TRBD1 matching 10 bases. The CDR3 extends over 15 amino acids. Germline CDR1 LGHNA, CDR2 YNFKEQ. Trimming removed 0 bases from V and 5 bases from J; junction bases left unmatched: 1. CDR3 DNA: TGTGCCAGCAGCCAAGAAGGACAGGGGGAAAACATTCAGTACTTC. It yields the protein CASSQEGQGENIQYF.

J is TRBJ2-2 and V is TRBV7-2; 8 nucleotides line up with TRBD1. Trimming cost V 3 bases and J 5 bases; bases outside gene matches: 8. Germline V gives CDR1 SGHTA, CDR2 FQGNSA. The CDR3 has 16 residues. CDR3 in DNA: TGTGCCAGCAGCTTCGGACAGGGCCGAGGTACCGGGGAGCTGTTTTTT. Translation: CASSFGQGRGTGELFF. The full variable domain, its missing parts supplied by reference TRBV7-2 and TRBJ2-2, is GAGVSQSPSNKVTEKGKDVELRCDPISGHTALYWYRQSLGQGLEFLIYFQGNSAPDKSGLPSDRFSAERTGGSVSTLTIQRTQQEDSAVYLCASSFGQGRGTGELFFGEGSRLTVL.

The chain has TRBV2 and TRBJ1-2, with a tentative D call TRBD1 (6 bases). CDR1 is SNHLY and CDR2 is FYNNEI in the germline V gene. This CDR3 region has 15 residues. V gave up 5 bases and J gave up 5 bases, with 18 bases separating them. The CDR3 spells CASSITTGAYYGYTF. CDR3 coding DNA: TGTGCCAGCAGTATAACTACGGGGGCTTATTATGGCTACACCTTC.

The CDR3 region is CASSLGDRGYYEQYF. The DNA for the CDR3 is TGTGCCAGCAGTTTAGGGGACAGGGGATACTACGAGCAGTACTTC. The gene calls are TRBV28 and TRBJ2-7; 10 nucleotides line up with TRBD1. The CDR3 is 15 residues long. V shed 2 bases and J 3 bases; nucleotides not matched to a gene: 4. Germline-derived CDR1 and CDR2 are MDHEN and SYDVKM.

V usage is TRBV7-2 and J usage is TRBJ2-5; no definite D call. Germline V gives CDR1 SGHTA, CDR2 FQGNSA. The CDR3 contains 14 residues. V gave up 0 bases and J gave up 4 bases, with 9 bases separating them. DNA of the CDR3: TGTGCCAGCAGCTTAGCAGGCAGCACAGAGACCCAGTACTTC. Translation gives CASSLAGSTETQYF.

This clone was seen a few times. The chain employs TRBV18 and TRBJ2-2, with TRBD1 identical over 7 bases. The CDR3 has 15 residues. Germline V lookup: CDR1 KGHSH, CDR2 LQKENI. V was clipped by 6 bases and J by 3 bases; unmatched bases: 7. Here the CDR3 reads CASSTQGPDTGELFF. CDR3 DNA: TGTGCCAGCTCTACACAGGGGCCCGACACCGGGGAGCTGTTTTTT.

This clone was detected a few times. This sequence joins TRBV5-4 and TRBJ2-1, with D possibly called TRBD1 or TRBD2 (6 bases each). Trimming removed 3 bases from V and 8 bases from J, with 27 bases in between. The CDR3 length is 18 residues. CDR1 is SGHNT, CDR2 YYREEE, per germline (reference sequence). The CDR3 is CASSSPQPGAGLFDEQFF. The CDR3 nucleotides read TGTGCCAGCAGCTCCCCACAACCGGGGGCAGGGTTATTCGATGAGCAGTTCTTC.

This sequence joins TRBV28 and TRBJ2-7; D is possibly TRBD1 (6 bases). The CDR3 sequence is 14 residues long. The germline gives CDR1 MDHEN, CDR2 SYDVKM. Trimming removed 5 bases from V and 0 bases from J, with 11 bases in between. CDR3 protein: CASSPGDNSYEQYF. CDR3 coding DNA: TGTGCCAGCAGTCCCGGGGACAACTCCTACGAGCAGTACTTC.

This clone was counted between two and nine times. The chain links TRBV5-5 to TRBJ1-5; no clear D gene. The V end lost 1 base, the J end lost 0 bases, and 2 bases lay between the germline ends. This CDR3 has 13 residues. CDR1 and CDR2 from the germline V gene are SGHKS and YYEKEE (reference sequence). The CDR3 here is CASSLNSNQPQHF. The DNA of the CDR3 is TGTGCCAGCAGCTTGAATAGCAATCAGCCCCAGCATTTT.

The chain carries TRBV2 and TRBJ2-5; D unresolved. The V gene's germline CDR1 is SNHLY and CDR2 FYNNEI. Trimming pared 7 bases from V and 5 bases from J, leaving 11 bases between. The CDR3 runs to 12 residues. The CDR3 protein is CASIDLSETQYF. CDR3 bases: TGTGCCAGCATCGACTTATCGGAGACCCAGTACTTC. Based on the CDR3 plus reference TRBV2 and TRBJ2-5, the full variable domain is EPEVTQTPSHQVTQMGQEVILRCVPISNHLYFYWYRQILGQKVEFLVSFYNNEISEKSEIFDDQFSVERPDGSNFTLKIRSTKLEDSAMYFCASIDLSETQYFGPGTRLLVL.

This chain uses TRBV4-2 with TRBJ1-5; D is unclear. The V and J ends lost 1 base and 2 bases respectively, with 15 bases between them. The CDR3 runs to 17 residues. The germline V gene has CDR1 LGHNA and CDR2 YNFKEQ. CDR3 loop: CASSQGASRMGNQPQHF. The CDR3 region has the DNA TGTGCCAGCAGCCAAGGCGCGAGCAGGATGGGCAATCAGCCCCAGCATTTT.

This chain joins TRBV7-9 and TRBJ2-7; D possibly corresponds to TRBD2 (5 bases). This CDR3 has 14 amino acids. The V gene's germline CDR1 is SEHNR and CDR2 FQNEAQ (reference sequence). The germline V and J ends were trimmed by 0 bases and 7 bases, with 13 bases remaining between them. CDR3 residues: CASSLAATTGEQYF. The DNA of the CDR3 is TGTGCCAGCAGCTTAGCGGCGACTACCGGGGAGCAGTACTTC.